Listed here are 3 T cell receptor beta chains from one sample, sequenced in a study of technical replicates of blood from several donors. The data were produced by immunoSEQ multiplex PCR, yet TCRdb's version contains in-frame clones alone and is incomplete. The data show about 75,000 clones, with about 97% seen just once and 0.29% held by the top ten. The specimen was T cells isolated from PBMCs. These receptors all stem from a human donor in good health.

V and J are TRBV9 and TRBJ1-1; D is ambiguous. With 3 bases removed from V and 3 bases from J, the gap between germline ends came to 9 bases. The CDR3 has 13 amino acids. Looked up from germline, CDR1 is SGDLS and CDR2 is YYNGEE. Written as DNA, the CDR3 is TGTGCCAGCAGCGGCAGGACTGACACTGAAGCTTTCTTT. Its translation: CASSGRTDTEAFF.

This sequence joins TRBV9 and TRBJ1-3; D is uncertain. The CDR3 length is 18 residues. The V and J ends lost 0 bases and 0 bases respectively, with 16 bases between them. Germline V gives CDR1 SGDLS, CDR2 YYNGEE. The CDR3 reads CASSVAPLYRYSGNTIYF. The CDR3 DNA reads TGTGCCAGCAGCGTAGCTCCACTTTACAGATACTCTGGAAACACCATATATTTT.

This clone was seen just once. This rearrangement joins TRBV19 to TRBJ1-1; D possibly corresponds to TRBD1 (6 bases). Trimming removed 7 bases at V and 0 bases at J, with 15 bases between. The CDR3 has 15 residues. Germline V CDR1 and CDR2: LNHDA, SQIVND (reference sequence). CDR3 protein: CASISLTGMNTEAFF. CDR3 nucleotides: TGTGCCAGTATTTCCCTGACAGGTATGAACACTGAAGCTTTCTTT.